Listed here is a single T cell receptor beta chain. Its target is unknown. The data were produced by immunoSEQ multiplex PCR, yet TCRdb's version contains in-frame clones alone and is incomplete. The sample yields about 120,000 clones, approximately 91% seen once. V was shortened by 3 bases and J by 2 bases, with 7 bases between the two germline ends. This CDR3 contains 12 residues. CDR1 is SQVTM and CDR2 is ANQGSEA in the germline V gene. The data were taken from a study of cytomegalovirus exposure and HLA in healthy donors. As for the study in general: The same platform was used for the 90 to 150 validation repertoires and the roughly 680 first-cohort repertoires, a later analysis reported.

Study outcomes and limitations: According to a later analysis, TCR clusters from the first cohort tended to co-occur in the 120 or so validation repertoires. The authors confirmed in vitro that a few CMV-associated chains were specific for CMV antigens.

Separate from the roughly 700-subject first cohort, the roughly 110-subject validation cohort was the one that the donors belonged to. This chain uses TRBV29-1 with TRBJ2-5; D gene ambiguous. The sequenced sample was PBMCs. The origin of this receptor is a man between 18 and 35 years old in good health and CMV-seropositive. CDR3 nucleotides: TGCAGCGTTGATTCCCAGCAAGAGACCCAGTACTTC. Protein: CSVDSQQETQYF.